The rows below give T cell receptor beta chains drawn from one sample of a study of control samples from healthy donors and cancer patients. Assay used: immunoSEQ multiplex PCR; TCRdb lists only in-frame clones, some missing. The table shows about 130,000 clones, with over 75% occurring only once. Sequencing was performed on blood. The receptors here all came from a middle-aged man in good health. CDR3s leave out the opening cysteine and the closing phenylalanine or tryptophan. Each record gives: V gene, CDR3 protein.

V gene: TRBV28; CDR3 protein: ASSSGARGTGELF
V gene: TRBV27; CDR3 protein: ASSSLGGTGLAGVKETQY
V gene: TRBV4-1; CDR3 protein: ASSQDRQGGLQETQY
V gene: TRBV28; CDR3 protein: ASTVRQAGYQPQH
V gene: TRBV28; CDR3 protein: ASSSGGPYQETQY
V gene: TRBV28; CDR3 protein: ASSLLHGAYEQY
V gene: TRBV2; CDR3 protein: ASSKHGTTIGFSTDTQY
V gene: TRBV2; CDR3 protein: ASSVSERNYGYT
V gene: TRBV11-3; CDR3 protein: ASSPPTLHYGYT
V gene: TRBV7-9; CDR3 protein: ASSQGLAGGQETQY
V gene: TRBV5-1; CDR3 protein: ASSSRSDTEAF
V gene: TRBV9; CDR3 protein: ASSGQGKMNTEAF
V gene: TRBV5-1; CDR3 protein: ASSLGSGTNEKLF
V gene: TRBV20-1; CDR3 protein: SASIGQTRFEDTQY
V gene: TRBV24-1; CDR3 protein: ATSDVPYRGVTYEQY
V gene: TRBV5-4; CDR3 protein: ASSLSRDGFYEQY
V gene: TRBV30; CDR3 protein: AWSVFGSGGLYNEQF
V gene: TRBV14; CDR3 protein: ASSLGQGYTDTQY
V gene: TRBV11-2; CDR3 protein: ASSFESGGGETQY
V gene: TRBV28; CDR3 protein: ASSSGQDQKEY
V gene: TRBV10-3; CDR3 protein: AISVGAAKNIQY
V gene: TRBV28; CDR3 protein: ASSPGPKNTEAF
V gene: TRBV19; CDR3 protein: ASKLAVSSYEQY
V gene: TRBV5-1; CDR3 protein: ASSLEQGKVYGYT
V gene: TRBV19; CDR3 protein: ASSIQTSTDTQY
V gene: TRBV29-1; CDR3 protein: SVQIYEQY
V gene: TRBV28; CDR3 protein: ASSSLQGLYQPQH
V gene: TRBV24-1; CDR3 protein: ATSDPETGSSTDTQY
V gene: TRBV9; CDR3 protein: AGAPGQGINEQF
V gene: TRBV7-3; CDR3 protein: ASSFRGTANTGELF
V gene: TRBV7-9; CDR3 protein: ASRDGRKIDGYT
V gene: TRBV2; CDR3 protein: ASSPGLITDTQY
V gene: TRBV6-5; CDR3 protein: ASISMAYGYT
V gene: TRBV11-3; CDR3 protein: ASSHILDSGRAYEQY
V gene: TRBV3-1/TRBV3-2; CDR3 protein: ASSQDPDSYYEQY
V gene: TRBV5-5; CDR3 protein: ASSSGTVYETQY
V gene: TRBV10-3; CDR3 protein: AISEGQVTYEQY
V gene: TRBV28; CDR3 protein: ASSLGQVNYNSPLH
V gene: TRBV5-5; CDR3 protein: ASSLTFGYT
V gene: TRBV28; CDR3 protein: ASRITVPPIPRGLHSGANVLT
V gene: TRBV4-2; CDR3 protein: ASSQDYRGYGYT
V gene: TRBV11-2; CDR3 protein: ASSPTGGGSGANVLT
V gene: TRBV27; CDR3 protein: ASTGGLPYNEQF
V gene: TRBV10-1; CDR3 protein: ASSESTQGDNYGYT
V gene: TRBV20-1; CDR3 protein: SVRGADTQY
V gene: TRBV28; CDR3 protein: ASSLGVRNAF
V gene: TRBV4-1; CDR3 protein: ASSHRSDNNQPQH
V gene: TRBV5-6; CDR3 protein: ASSLVGHSNTGELF
V gene: TRBV6-1; CDR3 protein: ASSASGTDSNQPQH
V gene: TRBV3-1/TRBV3-2; CDR3 protein: ASSHLNTGGSEQY
V gene: TRBV28; CDR3 protein: ASSSGQGLQPQH
V gene: TRBV7-9; CDR3 protein: ASSPTGGVGYT
V gene: TRBV4-1; CDR3 protein: ASSQDGTPTGIDEQF
V gene: TRBV15; CDR3 protein: ATSRDDDLKPYEQY
V gene: TRBV2; CDR3 protein: ASFRGEAGELF
V gene: TRBV7-9; CDR3 protein: ASSRGDRAFGTEAF
V gene: TRBV28; CDR3 protein: AIQPPGQDGYT